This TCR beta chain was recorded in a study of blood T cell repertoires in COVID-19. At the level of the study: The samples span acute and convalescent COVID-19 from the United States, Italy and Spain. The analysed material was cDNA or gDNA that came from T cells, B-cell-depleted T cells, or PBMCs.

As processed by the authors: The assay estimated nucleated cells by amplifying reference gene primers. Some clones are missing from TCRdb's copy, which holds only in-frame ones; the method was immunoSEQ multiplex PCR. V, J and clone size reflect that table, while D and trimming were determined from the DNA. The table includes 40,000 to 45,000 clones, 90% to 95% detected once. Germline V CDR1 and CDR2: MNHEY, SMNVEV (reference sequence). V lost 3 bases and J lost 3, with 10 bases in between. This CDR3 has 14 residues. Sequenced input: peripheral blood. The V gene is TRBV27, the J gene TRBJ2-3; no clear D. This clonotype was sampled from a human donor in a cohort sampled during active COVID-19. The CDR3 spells CASSLLERTDTQYF. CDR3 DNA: TGTGCCAGCAGTTTGTTGGAGCGTACAGATACGCAGTATTTT.